This TCR beta chain was profiled in a study of PD-L1 blockade in urothelial cancer. The table came from immunoSEQ multiplex PCR; TCRdb's copy has only in-frame clones and leaves some out. The repertoire has some 29,000 clones, over 75% of them found once; the top ten carry approximately 3.1%. Here the sequenced sample was PBMCs, taken around atezolizumab (anti-PD-L1) treatment. The receptor was isolated from a man aged 45-65 years with urothelial cancer.

The DNA of the CDR3 is TGTGCCAGCAGCTTCCCGCAGGGGGCAAGCTCGGACAATGAGCAGTTCTTC. Its protein is CASSFPQGASSDNEQFF. V gene TRBV7-8 combines with J gene TRBJ2-1, with 8 bases that match TRBD1. The V and J ends lost 3 bases and 5 bases, in that order; junction bases with no gene match: 12. This CDR3 region has 17 residues. Germline V CDR1 and CDR2: SGHVS, FQNEAQ.